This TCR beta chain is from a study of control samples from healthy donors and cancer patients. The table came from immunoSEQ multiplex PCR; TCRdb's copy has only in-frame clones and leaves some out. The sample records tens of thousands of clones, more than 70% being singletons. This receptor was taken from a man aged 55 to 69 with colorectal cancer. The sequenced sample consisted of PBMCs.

In nucleotides, the CDR3 is TGCGCCAGCAGCTTATCGTTGGGGAACACTGAAGCTTTCTTT. Its translation: CASSLSLGNTEAFF. This chain connects TRBV5-1 to TRBJ1-1; D gene ambiguous. This CDR3 is 14 amino acids long. The V gene lost 2 bases and the J gene lost 1 base, with 9 bases spanning the gap. Germline values: CDR1 SGHRS, CDR2 YFSETQ.